These 5 T cell receptor beta chains share one sample of origin, sequenced in a study of blood T cell repertoires in COVID-19. Produced via immunoSEQ multiplex PCR; TCRdb's table is partial and in-frame only. The sample lists around 140,000 clones, 87% occurring once. The sequenced sample was peripheral blood. Receptors originate from a man in his forties or fifties with active COVID-19.

The chain uses TRBV11-2 and TRBJ2-4, with 11 bases identical to TRBD2. Trimming took 4 bases from V and 8 from J; bases not matched to a gene: 10. Germline V CDR1 and CDR2: SGHAT, FQNNGV. The CDR3 contains 16 residues. The CDR3 region is CASSSRLAGRVYIQYF. CDR3 nucleotide sequence: TGTGCCAGCAGCTCTCGACTAGCGGGGAGGGTCTACATTCAGTACTTC.

This chain connects TRBV30 to TRBJ1-4; 7 positions agree with TRBD1. The J segment lost 8 bases and the V segment lost 1 base, leaving 4 bases of the junction unmatched. Germline loops: CDR1 GTSNPN, CDR2 SVGIG (reference sequence). CDR3 length equals 13 residues. The CDR3 here is CAWSGQGWEKLFF. In DNA form, the CDR3 reads TGTGCCTGGAGTGGACAGGGCTGGGAAAAACTGTTTTTT.

The chain joins TRBV7-9 to TRBJ2-7; the D gene is possibly TRBD2 (5 bases). Looked up from germline, CDR1 is SEHNR and CDR2 is FQNEAQ (reference sequence). The CDR3 has 14 amino acids. V was cut by 1 base and J by 3 bases, with 10 bases left in between. The CDR3 sequence: CASSLGLANYEQYF. The CDR3 DNA sequence: TGTGCCAGCAGCTTAGGGTTAGCGAACTACGAGCAGTACTTC.

A single count supports this clone. The genes are TRBV5-1 and TRBJ2-6; D perhaps matches TRBD1 (5 bases). V lost 4 bases and J lost 1, with 12 bases in between. CDR1 is SGHRS and CDR2 is YFSETQ in the germline V gene. CDR3 length: 16 amino acids. The CDR3 loop is CASSMTAKSGANVLTF. The DNA of the CDR3 is TGCGCCAGCAGCATGACAGCTAAGTCTGGGGCCAACGTCCTGACTTTC.

The V and J genes are TRBV3-1 (or the pseudogene TRBV3-2) and TRBJ2-5, with 13 bases aligning to TRBD2. The CDR3 consists of 15 residues. With V trimmed by 5 bases and J by 4 bases, 4 bases remained unmatched. Germline CDR1 and CDR2: LGHDT and YNNKEL (reference sequence). CDR3 DNA sequence: TGTGCCAGCAGCGCCACTAGCGGGGGGGGAGAGACCCAGTACTTC. Its translation is CASSATSGGGETQYF.